These 7 T cell receptor beta chains came from one sample sequenced in a study of naive and memory T cell subsets. The beta constant-region primer was an equimolar mix of two oligonucleotides covering TRBC1 and TRBC2. From the UMI-ligation and nested PCR reads, TCRdb called clonotypes with MiXCR, one entry per CDR3 protein. This table holds under 150,000 distinct CDR3 sequences, about 15% found once. The specimen sequenced was naive CD4+ T cells from blood. The receptors come from a human donor in good health.

The genes are TRBV20-1 and TRBJ2-2; the D gene is possibly TRBD2 (6 bases). The germline CDR1 and CDR2 sequences are DFQATT and SNEGSKA (reference sequence). Trimming cost V 7 bases and J 4 bases, with 16 bases left between them. CDR3 length: 14 residues. The CDR3 loop is CSVGTPQGTGELFF. DNA for the CDR3: TGCAGTGTCGGGACTCCTCAAGGCACCGGGGAGCTGTTTTTT.

In its sample, this clonotype was seen a few times. The rearrangement links TRBV3-1 to TRBJ2-3, with D unresolved. The length of the CDR3 is 14 residues. CDR1 is LGHDT and CDR2 is YNNKEL in the germline V gene (reference sequence). The V and J ends lost 2 bases and 4 bases respectively, with 10 bases between them. This chain's CDR3 is CASSQTQVADTQYF. The CDR3 DNA reads TGTGCCAGCAGCCAAACTCAGGTGGCAGATACGCAGTATTTT.

This clonotype was picked up many times. The chain links TRBV20-1 to TRBJ2-2, with 7 bases aligning to TRBD2. V lost 1 base and J lost 6; bases outside the gene matches: 5. Germline V gene sequence: CDR1 DFQATT, CDR2 SNEGSKA (reference sequence). The CDR3 is made up of 14 amino acids. The CDR3 loop reads CSARGGAGAGELFF. The CDR3 bases are TGCAGTGCTAGAGGGGGCGCGGGAGCCGGGGAGCTGTTTTTT.

This clonotype came up many times. The chain joins TRBV6-2 or TRBV6-3 to TRBJ1-5, with D unclear. The CDR3 is made up of 12 amino acids. In germline, CDR1 is MNHEY, CDR2 SVGEGT. Trimming removed 1 base at V and 7 bases at J, with 5 bases between. CDR3 residues: CASSYFLQPQHF. CDR3 nucleotides: TGTGCCAGCAGTTACTTTCTGCAGCCCCAGCATTTT.

V usage is TRBV2 and J usage is TRBJ2-3; TRBD2 matches at 11 bases. V was pared by 5 bases and J by 0 bases, with 4 bases of the junction left unmatched. The length of the CDR3 is 16 residues. Germline V lookup: CDR1 SNHLY, CDR2 FYNNEI. The CDR3 region has the DNA TGTGCCAGCAGTCCGGGACTAGCGGCTAGCACAGATACGCAGTATTTT. Protein product: CASSPGLAASTDTQYF. Full variable domain (remainder filled in from reference TRBV2 and TRBJ2-3): EPEVTQTPSHQVTQMGQEVILRCVPISNHLYFYWYRQILGQKVEFLVSFYNNEISEKSEIFDDQFSVERPDGSNFTLKIRSTKLEDSAMYFCASSPGLAASTDTQYFGPGTRLTVL.

The chain carries TRBV4-1 and TRBJ1-1; TRBD1 matches at 8 bases. This CDR3 has 16 amino acids. Per the germline V gene, CDR1 is MGHRA and CDR2 is YSYEKL. J was trimmed by 0 bases and V by 4 bases; bases with no gene match: 7. CDR3 sequence reads: CASSRGQGPMNTEAFF. CDR3 coding DNA: TGCGCCAGCAGCCGCGGACAGGGCCCAATGAACACTGAAGCTTTCTTT.

There are a few counts of this clonotype. This chain connects TRBV5-1 to TRBJ2-5, with a tentative D call TRBD1 (5 bases). Deletions cut 4 bases from V and 0 bases from J, with 13 bases between. Germline CDR1 SGHRS, CDR2 YFSETQ. The CDR3 spans 15 residues. CDR3 in DNA: TGCGCCAGCAGCCCTTGGGCAGGGTACCAAGAGACCCAGTACTTC. This sequence encodes CASSPWAGYQETQYF. The variable domain in full, with the rest retrieved from reference TRBV5-1 and TRBJ2-5, is KAGVTQTPRYLIKTRGQQVTLSCSPISGHRSVSWYQQTPGQGLQFLFEYFSETQRNKGNFPGRFSGRQFSNSRSEMNVSTLELGDSALYLCASSPWAGYQETQYFGPGTRLLVL.